These 23 T cell receptor beta chains came from one sample sequenced in a study of T cell clonotyping in hematopoietic cell transplantation. Documented time point: recipient sample about 28 days before transplant, after cytoreduction. Data came from immunoSEQ multiplex PCR; TCRdb stores just in-frame clones and leaves some out. The data contain 35,000 to 45,000 clones, roughly 95% of them singletons. The sequencing here drew on peripheral blood mononuclear cells, taken before stem cell transplant. These receptors came from a man aged 40-49 years with chronic myeloid leukemia. Some clones in this sample may be carry-over from other donors' samples.

The chain recombines TRBV12-2 with TRBJ1-5. TRBV12-2 has pseudogene status. The CDR3 consists of 16 residues. The CDR3 region is CASRLKPREDSQPQHF. The CDR3 coding sequence is TGTGCAAGTCGCTTAAAACCCAGGGAGGATTCTCAGCCCCAGCATTTT.

V usage is TRBV5-1 and J usage is TRBJ1-1; 7 nucleotides match TRBD1. The CDR3 covers 15 residues. Trimming removed 0 bases from V and 4 bases from J; junction bases left unmatched: 6. CDR1 and CDR2 from the germline V gene are SGHRS and YFSETQ. The CDR3 DNA sequence: TGCGCCAGCAGCTTGGCGGGTGACAGGGTCACTGAAGCTTTCTTT. This translates into CASSLAGDRVTEAFF. The full variable domain, completed using reference TRBV5-1 and TRBJ1-1, is KAGVTQTPRYLIKTRGQQVTLSCSPISGHRSVSWYQQTPGQGLQFLFEYFSETQRNKGNFPGRFSGRQFSNSRSEMNVSTLELGDSALYLCASSLAGDRVTEAFFGQGTRLTVV.

The chain combines TRBV27 with TRBJ2-7, with TRBD1 matching 9 bases. The CDR3 is made up of 14 amino acids. The germline CDR1 and CDR2 sequences are MNHEY and SMNVEV (reference sequence). After removal of 4 bases from V and 6 bases from J, the junction contained 7 bases not matched to a gene. CDR3 DNA sequence: TGTGCCAGCAGTTCGATAGGGACAGGGCGCGAGCAGTACTTC. Translating gives CASSSIGTGREQYF.

For the CDR3, the DNA is TGTGCCAGCAGTTCCGGGACAGGGGTCGGGGCCAACGTCCTGACTTTC. It yields the protein CASSSGTGVGANVLTF. The V and J genes are TRBV28 and TRBJ2-6; TRBD1 matches 10 bases. Germline V gene sequence: CDR1 MDHEN, CDR2 SYDVKM. The CDR3 sequence is 16 residues long. The V segment lost 4 bases and the J segment 4 bases; nucleotides outside the gene matches: 4. Together with reference TRBV28 and TRBJ2-6, the CDR3 gives the full variable domain: DVKVTQSSRYLVKRTGEKVFLECVQDMDHENMFWYRQDPGLGLRLIYFSYDVKMKEKGDIPEGYSVSREKKERFSLILESASTNQTSMYLCASSSGTGVGANVLTFGAGSRLTVL.

This chain links TRBV6-4 with TRBJ2-7; 11 bases are shared with TRBD2. CDR1 and CDR2 (germline): MRHNA, SNTAGT. Trimming took 3 bases from V and 0 from J; bases not matched to a gene: 4. This CDR3 is built from 16 residues. The CDR3 DNA reads as TGTGCCAGCAGTGAACTAGCGGGGGCGCTCTCCTACGAGCAGTACTTC. Its translation: CASSELAGALSYEQYF.

This chain uses TRBV5-4 with TRBJ2-3; 7 bases map to TRBD2. The CDR3 sequence is 16 residues long. V was clipped by 4 bases and J by 4 bases; unmatched bases: 12. Germline V gene data show CDR1 as SGHNT and CDR2 as YYREEE (reference sequence). The CDR3 coding sequence is TGTGCCAGCAGCGGACCGAGGGGCGGGGGTTCAGATACGCAGTATTTT. This codes for CASSGPRGGGSDTQYF. The whole variable domain, remainder taken from reference TRBV5-4 and TRBJ2-3, is ETGVTQSPTHLIKTRGQQVTLRCSSQSGHNTVSWYQQALGQGPQFIFQYYREEENGRGNFPPRFSGLQFPNYSSELNVNALELDDSALYLCASSGPRGGGSDTQYFGPGTRLTVL.

V gene TRBV6-5 combines with J gene TRBJ1-1; 8 bases map to TRBD1. This CDR3 region has 12 residues. V was clipped by 6 bases and J by 8 bases; unmatched bases: 5. Germline CDR1 is MNHEY and CDR2 is SVGAGI. CDR3 in DNA: TGTGCCAGCAGCCGACGACAGGGGGAAGCTTTCTTT. Its translation is CASSRRQGEAFF.

The rearrangement links TRBV29-1 to TRBJ1-1; 7 nucleotides align to TRBD1. The length of the CDR3 is 13 residues. Germline V gives CDR1 SQVTM, CDR2 ANQGSEA. The V segment lost 6 bases and the J segment 1 base; nucleotides outside the gene matches: 5. CDR3 DNA: TGCAGCGTGTCGACAGGGTCGAACACTGAAGCTTTCTTT. Residues: CSVSTGSNTEAFF.

V is TRBV6-4 and J is TRBJ1-2, with 8 bases fitting TRBD1. The junction had 12 bases not matched to a gene; V was cut back by 8 bases and J by 4 bases. The CDR3 has 15 residues. Germline CDR1 MRHNA, CDR2 SNTAGT. The chain's CDR3 is CASSMEGGQGYGYTF. CDR3 nucleotides: TGTGCCAGCTCAATGGAGGGAGGACAGGGCTATGGCTACACCTTC.

V is TRBV7-3 and J is TRBJ2-3, with 9 bases fitting TRBD2. Germline V gene data show CDR1 as SGHTA and CDR2 as FQGTGA. V trimming: 4 bases; J trimming: 6 bases; junction bases outside the gene matches: 5. CDR3 length equals 14 residues. The CDR3 bases are TGTGCCAGCAGCTCAGGCGGGGGGGTCGATACGCAGTATTTT. Translated, it gives CASSSGGGVDTQYF.

The rearrangement uses TRBV6-4 and TRBJ2-3; unclear D gene. The germline V gene has CDR1 MRHNA and CDR2 SNTAGT. Deletions cut 0 bases from V and 2 bases from J, with 12 bases between. The CDR3 loop spans 16 amino acids. In DNA form, the CDR3 reads TGTGCCAGCAGTGACTCAGGAACCTCTAACACAGATACGCAGTATTTT. Translating gives CASSDSGTSNTDTQYF.

The V gene is TRBV5-6, the J gene TRBJ2-5, with no clear D. Germline V gene sequence: CDR1 SGHDT, CDR2 YYEEEE. The CDR3 length is 11 residues. V was shortened by 2 bases and J by 5 bases, with 4 bases between the two germline ends. In nucleotides, the CDR3 is TGTGCCAGCAGCTTCGGGGAGACCCAGTACTTC. Amino acid sequence: CASSFGETQYF.

This clone was counted a single time. The V call is TRBV11-3, the J call TRBJ2-7, with 10 bases matching TRBD1. The CDR3 sequence is 17 residues long. Losses at the gene ends were 4 bases for V and 1 base for J; bases not matched to a gene: 10. Germline lookup yields CDR1 SGHNT and CDR2 YENEEA. The CDR3 reads CASSSSPGTGVSYEQYF. The DNA for the CDR3 is TGTGCCAGCAGCTCATCACCCGGGACAGGGGTTTCCTACGAGCAGTACTTC.

The V call is TRBV9, the J call TRBJ1-2; D may be TRBD1 (5 bases). This CDR3 spans 14 amino acids. Germline V gene data show CDR1 as SGDLS and CDR2 as YYNGEE. V lost 4 bases and J 8 bases, leaving 18 bases between the germline ends. CDR3 protein: CASSLPGGDRGYTF. CDR3 DNA: TGTGCCAGCAGCCTCCCTGGGGGTGATCGGGGCTACACCTTC.

This CDR3 is CASSTGSSGAYGYTF. CDR3 DNA sequence: TGCGCCAGCAGCACGGGATCTTCTGGGGCTTATGGCTACACCTTC. This chain joins TRBV5-1 and TRBJ1-2; maybe TRBD1 (5 bases). This CDR3 spans 15 amino acids. Trimming left V 4 bases short and J 5 bases short, with 18 bases between. CDR1 is SGHRS, CDR2 YFSETQ, per germline.

The chain has TRBV18 and TRBJ2-1; D is perhaps TRBD1 (6 bases). Germline V gene lookup returns CDR1 KGHSH and CDR2 LQKENI. The CDR3 spans 13 residues. Trimming stripped 3 bases from V and 9 bases from J, with 12 bases between. CDR3 DNA sequence: TGTGCCAGCTCACCTCCCACCAGGGGTGAGCAGTTCTTC. Amino acid sequence: CASSPPTRGEQFF.

CDR3 protein: CASSSPRPSYQETQYF. Here the CDR3 DNA reads TGTGCCAGCAGTTCCCCAAGGCCCTCTTACCAAGAGACCCAGTACTTC. J is TRBJ2-5 and V is TRBV7-2; no clear D gene. This CDR3 is 16 amino acids long. Trimming cost V 6 bases and J 0 bases, with 17 bases left between them. Germline CDR1 SGHTA, CDR2 FQGNSA.

The rearrangement links TRBV28 to TRBJ1-1, with D hard to call. There are 10 residues in the CDR3. Germline loops: CDR1 MDHEN, CDR2 SYDVKM. Trimming removed 6 bases from V and 7 bases from J, with 6 bases in between. The CDR3 DNA follows: TGTGCCAGCAGGGGCCTTGAAGCTTTCTTT. Amino acids: CASRGLEAFF.

The rearrangement uses TRBV14 and TRBJ1-6; D gene unclear. CDR1 is SGHDN, CDR2 FVKESK, per germline. CDR3 length equals 14 residues. The V and J ends lost 0 bases and 14 bases respectively, with 14 bases between them. CDR3 region: CASSQDTRVWTLHF. CDR3 in DNA: TGTGCCAGCAGCCAAGATACAAGGGTTTGGACCCTCCACTTT.

V gene TRBV29-1 combines with J gene TRBJ1-1; a weak D match, TRBD1 (5 bases). Germline V lookup: CDR1 SQVTM, CDR2 ANQGSEA. V lost 4 bases and J lost 7, with 16 bases in between. The CDR3 length is 13 residues. The CDR3 DNA reads as TGCAGCGTTGTAGGTCAGGGAGATGGTGAAGCTTTCTTT. Translation gives CSVVGQGDGEAFF.

Only a few counts were recorded for this clone. The gene calls are TRBV25-1 and TRBJ1-2; D unresolved. The CDR3 totals 12 residues. From germline, CDR1 is MGHDK and CDR2 SYGVNS. Trimming took off 8 bases at V and 7 bases at J, with 14 bases between the two ends. CDR3 sequence (DNA): TGTGCCAGCGCAAGAGAGGGCTTTGGCTACACCTTC. Protein: CASAREGFGYTF.

In this sample, this clone turned up a few times. V usage is TRBV9 and J usage is TRBJ2-3; D not certain. CDR3 size: 10 residues. Germline values: CDR1 SGDLS, CDR2 YYNGEE. Trimming cost V 4 bases and J 3 bases, with 0 bases left between them. The CDR3 sequence is CASSTDTQYF. The CDR3 nucleotides are TGTGCCAGCAGCACAGATACGCAGTATTTT.

The chain uses TRBV6-1 and TRBJ2-3, with D perhaps matching TRBD2 (6 bases). The CDR3 length is 12 residues. V dropped 7 bases and J dropped 6 bases, with 11 bases sitting between them. Germline CDR1 MNHNS, CDR2 SASEGT. This CDR3 is CASTLRGDTQYF. CDR3 coding DNA: TGTGCCAGCACCCTTCGGGGGGATACGCAGTATTTT.